Described below is a single T cell receptor (beta chain) sequence and its context. Germline assignment: CDR1 LNHDA and CDR2 SQIVND (reference sequence). The CDR3 has 13 residues. Losses at the gene ends were 10 bases for V and 0 bases for J; bases not matched to a gene: 5. The data are from a study of cytomegalovirus exposure and HLA in healthy donors. A multiplex PCR was run with 60 Vbeta primers and 13 Jbeta primers. Measured with immunoSEQ multiplex PCR; TCRdb has only the in-frame clones, and not every one. The sample holds tens of thousands of clones; 84% are singletons and the top ten take approximately 17%.

This chain connects TRBV19 to TRBJ1-1, with 7 bases fitting TRBD1. The sequenced sample was PBMCs. The TCR was taken from a man between 65 and 85 years old in good health and CMV-seropositive. CDR3: CATRQGVNTEAFF. The CDR3 nucleotides read TGTGCCACCCGACAGGGAGTGAACACTGAAGCTTTCTTT.